The clone carrying this TCR beta chain was seen at least ten times. Among all donors, each was a healthy Caucasian. The V gene's germline CDR1 is MDHEN and CDR2 SYDVKM. CDR3 length: 14 amino acids. Trimming stripped 6 bases from V and 6 bases from J, with 14 bases between. The sample originates from a study of identical twins. cDNA molecules carried unique molecular identifiers, and template switching added a universal primer site. TCRdb reanalysed the 5' RACE reads using MiXCR and keeps one entry per CDR3 protein. This table holds some 320,000 distinct CDR3 sequences, about 12% found once. The data also belong to a second study, concerning yellow fever vaccine responses in identical twins.

Sequences were obtained from CD8+ T cells sorted from blood. V and J are TRBV28 and TRBJ2-2; no clear D. This receptor was obtained from a woman aged 18-35 years in good health. The CDR3 spells CASSPVSVAGELFF. Written as DNA, the CDR3 is TGTGCCAGCAGCCCCGTTTCGGTTGCCGGGGAGCTGTTTTTT.